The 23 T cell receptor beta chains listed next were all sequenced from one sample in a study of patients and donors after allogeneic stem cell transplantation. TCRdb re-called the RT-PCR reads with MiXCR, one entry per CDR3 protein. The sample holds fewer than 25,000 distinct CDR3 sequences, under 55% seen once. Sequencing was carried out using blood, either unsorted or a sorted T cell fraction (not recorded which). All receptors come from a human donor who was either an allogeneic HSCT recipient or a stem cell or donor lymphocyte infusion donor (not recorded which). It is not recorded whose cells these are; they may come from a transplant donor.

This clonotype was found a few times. As DNA, the CDR3 is TGTGCCAGCAGCTTAGCCCAGGGGGTGACTGAAGCTTTCTTT. As protein: CASSLAQGVTEAFF. The V gene is TRBV7-2, the J gene TRBJ1-1; 7 bases line up with TRBD1. Germline V gene sequence: CDR1 SGHTA, CDR2 FQGNSA. V lost 0 bases to trimming and J lost 5 bases; unmatched junction nucleotides: 3. This CDR3 region has 14 residues.

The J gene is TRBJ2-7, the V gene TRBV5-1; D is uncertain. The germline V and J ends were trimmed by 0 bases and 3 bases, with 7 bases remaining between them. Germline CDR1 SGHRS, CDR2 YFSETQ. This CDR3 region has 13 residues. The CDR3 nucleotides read TGCGCCAGCAGCTTGGACAGAAACTACGAGCAGTACTTC. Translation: CASSLDRNYEQYF.

DNA for the CDR3: TGTGCCAGCAGTCTAGGGACAGGGGGCGCGTTGACCCAGTACTTC. The encoded protein is CASSLGTGGALTQYF. The chain employs TRBV6-2 or TRBV6-3 and TRBJ2-5; 12 nucleotides match TRBD1. This CDR3 is 15 amino acids long. Germline CDR1 and CDR2: MNHEY and SVGEGT. V trimming: 5 bases; J trimming: 7 bases; junction bases outside the gene matches: 8.

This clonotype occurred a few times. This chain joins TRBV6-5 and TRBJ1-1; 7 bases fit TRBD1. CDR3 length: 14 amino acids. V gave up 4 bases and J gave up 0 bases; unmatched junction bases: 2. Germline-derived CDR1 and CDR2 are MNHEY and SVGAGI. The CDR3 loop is CASSSRGLNTEAFF. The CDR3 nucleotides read TGTGCCAGCAGTTCTAGGGGGCTGAACACTGAAGCTTTCTTT.

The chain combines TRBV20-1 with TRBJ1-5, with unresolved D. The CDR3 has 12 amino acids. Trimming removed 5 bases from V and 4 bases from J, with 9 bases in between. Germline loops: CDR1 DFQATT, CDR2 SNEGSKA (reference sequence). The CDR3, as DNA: TGCAGTGCTGGAGGTAGGAATCAGCCCCAGCATTTT. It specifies CSAGGRNQPQHF.

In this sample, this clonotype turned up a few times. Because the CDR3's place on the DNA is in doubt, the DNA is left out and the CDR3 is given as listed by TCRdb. CDR3: CASSPFFGPRRMNTEAFF. This chain links TRBV3-1 with TRBJ1-1. Both ends counted, the CDR3 spans 18 residues. Germline CDR1 is LGHDT and CDR2 is YNNKEL (reference sequence).

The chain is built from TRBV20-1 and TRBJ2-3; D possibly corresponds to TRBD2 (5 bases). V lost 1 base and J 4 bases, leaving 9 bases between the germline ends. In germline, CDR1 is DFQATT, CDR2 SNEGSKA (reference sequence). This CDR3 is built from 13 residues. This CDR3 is CSARVAGPDTQYF. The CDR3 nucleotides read TGCAGTGCTAGAGTCGCGGGCCCAGATACGCAGTATTTT.

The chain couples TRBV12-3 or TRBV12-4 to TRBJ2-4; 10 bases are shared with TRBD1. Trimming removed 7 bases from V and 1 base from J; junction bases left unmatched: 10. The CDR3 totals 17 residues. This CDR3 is CASTTTGGASAKNIQYF. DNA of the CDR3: TGTGCCAGCACCACGACAGGGGGCGCATCGGCCAAAAACATTCAGTACTTC.

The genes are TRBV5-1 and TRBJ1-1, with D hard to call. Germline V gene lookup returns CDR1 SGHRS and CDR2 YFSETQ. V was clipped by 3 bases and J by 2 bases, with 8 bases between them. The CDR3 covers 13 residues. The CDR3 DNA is TGCGCCAGCAGCTGGGCCCTCAACACTGAAGCTTTCTTT. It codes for CASSWALNTEAFF.

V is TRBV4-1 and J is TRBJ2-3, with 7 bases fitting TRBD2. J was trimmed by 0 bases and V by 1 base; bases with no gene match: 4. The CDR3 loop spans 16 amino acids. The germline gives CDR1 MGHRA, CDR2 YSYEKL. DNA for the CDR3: TGCGCCAGCAGCCAAGCTGGGGGGGGGAGCACAGATACGCAGTATTTT. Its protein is CASSQAGGGSTDTQYF.

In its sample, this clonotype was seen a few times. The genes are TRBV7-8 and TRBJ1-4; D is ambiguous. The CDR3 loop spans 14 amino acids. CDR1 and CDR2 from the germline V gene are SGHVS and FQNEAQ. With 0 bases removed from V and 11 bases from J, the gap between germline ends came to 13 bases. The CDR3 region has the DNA TGTGCCAGCAGCTTAGCATACGGTACTGGTAAACTGTTTTTT. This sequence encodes CASSLAYGTGKLFF. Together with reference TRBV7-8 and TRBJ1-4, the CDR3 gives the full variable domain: GAGVSQSPRYKVAKRGQDVALRCDPISGHVSLFWYQQALGQGPEFLTYFQNEAQLDKSGLPSDRFFAERPEGSVSTLKIQRTQQEDSAVYLCASSLAYGTGKLFFGSGTQLSVL.

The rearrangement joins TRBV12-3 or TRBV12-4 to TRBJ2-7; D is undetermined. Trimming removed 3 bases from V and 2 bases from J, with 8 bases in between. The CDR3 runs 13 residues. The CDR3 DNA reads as TGTGCCAGCAGTTTGGGCTCGACCTACGAGCAGTACTTC. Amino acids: CASSLGSTYEQYF.

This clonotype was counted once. The CDR3 region is CASSRHFSNQPQHF. CDR3 nucleotide sequence: TGTGCCAGCAGCAGACACTTTAGCAATCAGCCCCAGCATTTT. The chain joins TRBV5-8 to TRBJ1-5; unclear D gene. Germline V gene lookup returns CDR1 SGHTS and CDR2 YDEGEE. V lost 4 bases to trimming and J lost 0 bases, with 8 bases between them. This CDR3 region has 14 residues.

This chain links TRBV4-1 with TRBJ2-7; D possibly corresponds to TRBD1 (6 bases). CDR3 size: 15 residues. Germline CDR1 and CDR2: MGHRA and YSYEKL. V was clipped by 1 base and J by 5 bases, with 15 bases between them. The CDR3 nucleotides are TGCGCCAGCAGCCAAGGAGTAAGGGGGATGAACGAGCAGTACTTC. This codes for CASSQGVRGMNEQYF.

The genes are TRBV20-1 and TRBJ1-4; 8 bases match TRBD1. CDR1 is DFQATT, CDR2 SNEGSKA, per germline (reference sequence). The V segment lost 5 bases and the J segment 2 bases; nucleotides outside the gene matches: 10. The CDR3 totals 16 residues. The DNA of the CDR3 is TGCAGTGCTGAGGAGGCAGGGGGCTCGACTAATGAAAAACTGTTTTTT. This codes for CSAEEAGGSTNEKLFF.

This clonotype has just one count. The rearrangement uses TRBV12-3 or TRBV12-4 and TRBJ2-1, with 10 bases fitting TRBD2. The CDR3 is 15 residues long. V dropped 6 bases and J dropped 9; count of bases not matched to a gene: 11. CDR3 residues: CASRFLLAGVSEQFF. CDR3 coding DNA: TGTGCCAGCAGGTTTCTTCTAGCGGGAGTCTCTGAGCAGTTCTTC.

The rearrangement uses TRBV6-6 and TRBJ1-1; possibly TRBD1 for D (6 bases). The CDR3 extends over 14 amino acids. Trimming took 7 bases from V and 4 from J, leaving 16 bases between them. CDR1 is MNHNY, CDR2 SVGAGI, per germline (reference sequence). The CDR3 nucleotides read TGTGCCAGCACCGTAACAGGGTGGGGCACTGAAGCTTTCTTT. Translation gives CASTVTGWGTEAFF.

In DNA, the CDR3 is TGTGCCAGCAGCCAACTCGGGGGCCCTAATGAAAAACTGTTTTTT. It codes for CASSQLGGPNEKLFF. This chain uses TRBV3-1 with TRBJ1-4; tentatively, D is TRBD1 (6 bases). CDR1 LGHDT and CDR2 YNNKEL come from the germline V gene (reference sequence). The CDR3 contains 15 residues. Trimming cost V 2 bases and J 3 bases, with 10 bases left between them.

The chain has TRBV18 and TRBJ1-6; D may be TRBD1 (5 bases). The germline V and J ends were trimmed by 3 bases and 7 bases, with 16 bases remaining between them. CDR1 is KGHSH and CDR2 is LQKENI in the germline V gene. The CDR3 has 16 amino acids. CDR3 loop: CASSPWQGGINSPLHF. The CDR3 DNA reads TGTGCCAGCTCACCGTGGCAGGGTGGCATCAATTCACCCCTCCACTTT.

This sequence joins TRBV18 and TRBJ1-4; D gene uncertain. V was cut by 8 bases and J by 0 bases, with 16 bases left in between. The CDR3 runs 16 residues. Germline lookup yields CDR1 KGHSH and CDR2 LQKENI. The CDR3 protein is CASTTSRAATNEKLFF. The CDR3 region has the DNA TGTGCCAGCACGACCTCGAGGGCAGCAACTAATGAAAAACTGTTTTTT.

This CDR3 is CASSVGQPQETQYF. In DNA, the CDR3 is TGTGCCAGCAGCGTGGGACAGCCCCAAGAGACCCAGTACTTC. V usage is TRBV7-9 and J usage is TRBJ2-5; the match to TRBD1 covers 7 bases. This CDR3 comprises 14 residues. The V gene end was trimmed by 5 bases and the J gene end by 1 base; junction bases not matched to a gene: 4. Germline V gene data show CDR1 as SEHNR and CDR2 as FQNEAQ (reference sequence).

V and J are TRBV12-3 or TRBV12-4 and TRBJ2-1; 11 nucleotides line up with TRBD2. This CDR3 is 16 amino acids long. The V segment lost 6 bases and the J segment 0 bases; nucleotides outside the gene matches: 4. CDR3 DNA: TGTGCCAGCAGAACTAGCGGGGGCCCCTCCTACAATGAGCAGTTCTTC. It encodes CASRTSGGPSYNEQFF.

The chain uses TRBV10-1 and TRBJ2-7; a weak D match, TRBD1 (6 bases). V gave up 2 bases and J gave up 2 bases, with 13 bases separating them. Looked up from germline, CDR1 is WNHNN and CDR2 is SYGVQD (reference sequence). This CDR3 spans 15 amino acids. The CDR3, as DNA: TGCGCCAGCAGTGAGGAAGGGACAAGGCCCTACGAGCAGTACTTC. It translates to CASSEEGTRPYEQYF.